One and the same sample provided the 20 T cell receptor beta chains below, sequenced in a study of T cells in Graves' hyperthyroidism and ophthalmopathy (dated by TCRdb to about 2019). The library came from multiplex PCR. TCRdb names Illumina HiSeq 2000 as the instrument used. TCR beta CDR3 regions were amplified from RNA transcripts. The TCR CDR3 was subjected to a first round of RT-PCR using the HTBI primer set and the Qiagen OneStep RT-PCR kit. The public reads were quality trimmed at Q25 with fastp and then assembled into clones with MiXCR by TCRdb, keeping productive beta chains. Rows merge per CDR3 protein into single entries with the most common DNA and genes. The sample table contains a few hundred thousand distinct CDR3 sequences; only one count was recorded for roughly 23% of them. The ten largest make up under 55% of the sample. What was sequenced was blood. The source is a woman in her forties or fifties with Graves' hyperthyroidism.

This clonotype showed up many times. The J gene is TRBJ2-3, the V gene TRBV10-3; 11 bases are a match to TRBD2. This CDR3 comprises 17 residues. From germline, CDR1 is ENHRY and CDR2 SYGVKD. The junction had 2 bases not matched to a gene; V was cut back by 0 bases and J by 0 bases. The CDR3 loop is CAISESSGRASTDTQYF. CDR3 DNA: TGTGCCATCAGTGAGTCTAGCGGGAGGGCTAGCACAGATACGCAGTATTTT.

This clonotype was recorded a few times. The chain employs TRBV29-1 and TRBJ1-2, with D perhaps TRBD1 (6 bases). The CDR3 totals 13 residues. Deletions cut 3 bases from V and 1 base from J, with 9 bases between. The V gene's germline CDR1 is SQVTM and CDR2 ANQGSEA. The CDR3 protein is CSVDVDSNYGYTF. In nucleotides, the CDR3 is TGCAGCGTTGACGTGGACAGTAACTATGGCTACACCTTC.

The chain employs TRBV7-2 and TRBJ2-3; D gene ambiguous. Germline CDR1 SGHTA, CDR2 FQGNSA. The germline V and J ends were trimmed by 3 bases and 5 bases, with 15 bases remaining between them. This CDR3 has 15 residues. The CDR3 here is CASSLDRLTGDTQYF. The CDR3 bases are TGTGCCAGCAGCTTGGACCGTCTGACTGGAGATACGCAGTATTTT.

There are a few counts of this clonotype. J is TRBJ1-4 and V is TRBV5-1; D is unclear. The CDR3 sequence is 14 residues long. Germline CDR1 reads SGHRS; CDR2 reads YFSETQ. Trimming left V 4 bases short and J 4 bases short, with 11 bases between. CDR3 bases: TGCGCCAGCAGCCGCGCCTCCTATAATGAAAAACTGTTTTTT. Its translation is CASSRASYNEKLFF.

This clonotype was observed at least ten times. The rearrangement joins TRBV9 to TRBJ2-4; TRBD1 aligns across 7 bases. The CDR3 spans 16 residues. Germline V gene data show CDR1 as SGDLS and CDR2 as YYNGEE. V shed 4 bases, J shed 8 bases, and the junction held 15 bases outside the gene matches. This chain's CDR3 is CASSPASGTVGHIQYF. Here the CDR3 DNA reads TGTGCCAGCAGCCCAGCCTCCGGGACAGTGGGCCACATTCAGTACTTC.

Ten or more counts support this clonotype. The gene calls are TRBV28 and TRBJ1-5; perhaps TRBD1 as D (6 bases). The V gene lost 6 bases and the J gene lost 6 bases, with 21 bases spanning the gap. This CDR3 has 16 amino acids. The germline V gene encodes CDR1 MDHEN and CDR2 SYDVKM. CDR3 sequence reads: CASSRDVGQSTQPQHF. The CDR3 DNA reads as TGTGCCAGCAGCAGGGACGTGGGACAATCCACTCAGCCCCAGCATTTT.

The V and J genes are TRBV14 and TRBJ1-1; 9 bases line up with TRBD1. The V gene end was trimmed by 3 bases and the J gene end by 5 bases; junction bases not matched to a gene: 7. The CDR3 has 15 residues. From germline, CDR1 is SGHDN and CDR2 FVKESK. The chain's CDR3 is CASSQLQGAETEAFF. The DNA of the CDR3 is TGTGCCAGCAGCCAGTTACAGGGGGCCGAAACTGAAGCTTTCTTT.

For this clonotype: Just one base apart from a much larger clone, this may be a read error. This chain links TRBV3-1 with TRBJ1-2; D unclear. CDR3 length equals 12 residues. From germline, CDR1 is LGHDT and CDR2 YNNKEL (reference sequence). CDR3 sequence reads: CAGSQAGYGYTF. CDR3 coding DNA: TGTGCCGGCAGCCAAGCGGGCTATGGCTACACCTTC. The whole variable domain, remainder taken from reference TRBV3-1 and TRBJ1-2, is DTAVSQTPKYLVTQMGNDKSIKCEQNLGHDTMYWYKQDSKKFLKIMFSYNNKELIINETVPNRFSPKSPDKAHLNLHINSLELGDSAVYFCAGSQAGYGYTFGSGTRLTVV.

The rearrangement uses TRBV6-2 or TRBV6-3 and TRBJ2-7, with D perhaps TRBD2 (5 bases). The V end was cut by 5 bases, the J end by 3 bases, with 14 bases between. Germline V CDR1 and CDR2: MNHEY, SVGEGT. The CDR3 totals 14 residues. CDR3 nucleotide sequence: TGTGCCAGCAGTAACGGACTGAAGAACTACGAGCAGTACTTC. This gives the protein CASSNGLKNYEQYF.

The chain employs TRBV30 and TRBJ2-5; 7 bases map to TRBD2. This CDR3 contains 13 residues. Per germline, CDR1 GTSNPN and CDR2 SVGIG (reference sequence). Trimming removed 3 bases from V and 5 bases from J; junction bases left unmatched: 6. The CDR3 here is CAWRGEGVETQYF. The CDR3, as DNA: TGTGCCTGGAGGGGGGAGGGAGTTGAGACCCAGTACTTC.

The sample holds many counts of this clonotype. The rearrangement links TRBV18 to TRBJ2-1, with 7 nucleotides matching TRBD1. CDR1 KGHSH and CDR2 LQKENI come from the germline V gene. Losses at the gene ends were 6 bases for V and 4 bases for J; bases not matched to a gene: 3. This CDR3 is built from 13 residues. Here the CDR3 reads CASSKQGYNEQFF. CDR3 in DNA: TGTGCCAGCTCCAAACAGGGGTACAATGAGCAGTTCTTC.

The V gene is TRBV24-1, the J gene TRBJ1-1; D gene unclear. The CDR3 has 14 amino acids. The V gene lost 3 bases and the J gene lost 4 bases, with 11 bases spanning the gap. Germline V gene sequence: CDR1 KGHDR, CDR2 SFDVKD. The DNA for the CDR3 is TGTGCCACCAGTGATGGCCGAGGGTTCACTGAAGCTTTCTTT. Translated: CATSDGRGFTEAFF.

The chain carries TRBV29-1 and TRBJ1-1; no firm D call. The CDR3 sequence is 13 residues long. V was pared by 4 bases and J by 4 bases, with 13 bases between. Germline V lookup: CDR1 SQVTM, CDR2 ANQGSEA. The CDR3 spells CSVVIVSGTEAFF. The CDR3 nucleotides are TGCAGCGTTGTAATCGTGAGCGGCACTGAAGCTTTCTTT.

This clonotype was seen ten or more times. This chain links TRBV12-3 or TRBV12-4 with TRBJ2-3; D not resolved. Trimming stripped 6 bases from V and 4 bases from J, with 11 bases between. The CDR3 is 13 residues long. CDR3: CASRRMGPDTQYF. In nucleotides, the CDR3 is TGTGCCAGCAGGCGGATGGGCCCAGATACGCAGTATTTT.

This clonotype was seen many times. The genes are TRBV5-5 and TRBJ1-2, with D possibly TRBD1 on 6 matching bases. The V gene's germline CDR1 is SGHKS and CDR2 YYEKEE (reference sequence). This CDR3 spans 16 amino acids. Trimming pared 0 bases from V and 4 bases from J, leaving 16 bases between. The DNA for the CDR3 is TGTGCCAGCAGCTTGGCAAACGGGGGGCTAGGCTATGGCTACACCTTC. It encodes CASSLANGGLGYGYTF. The full variable domain, in which reference TRBV5-5 and TRBJ1-2 provide the parts outside the CDR3, is DAGVTQSPTHLIKTRGQQVTLRCSPISGHKSVSWYQQVLGQGPQFIFQYYEKEERGRGNFPDRFSARQFPNYSSELNVNALLLGDSALYLCASSLANGGLGYGYTFGSGTRLTVV.

This clonotype was observed at least ten times. The chain has TRBV7-9 and TRBJ2-1, with a weak D call TRBD2 (5 bases). Germline assignment: CDR1 SEHNR and CDR2 FQNEAQ (reference sequence). CDR3 size: 12 residues. Trimming left V 5 bases short and J 4 bases short, with 6 bases between. The CDR3 DNA reads TGTGCCAGCAGCCCGGGGTACAATGAGCAGTTCTTC. This encodes CASSPGYNEQFF.

Ten or more counts support this clonotype. The chain has TRBV11-3 and TRBJ2-1, with a possible D match to TRBD2 (6 bases). The CDR3 consists of 12 residues. Germline V gene data show CDR1 as SGHNT and CDR2 as YENEEA. V was clipped by 6 bases and J by 8 bases, with 11 bases between them. The CDR3 DNA reads as TGTGCCAGCAGGGGGGGAAACCATGAGCAGTTCTTC. It yields the protein CASRGGNHEQFF.

This clonotype has just a few counts. This rearrangement joins TRBV19 to TRBJ2-2; 13 bases are a match to TRBD2. Germline CDR1 reads LNHDA; CDR2 reads SQIVND (reference sequence). This CDR3 is 17 amino acids long. With V trimmed by 3 bases and J by 6 bases, 7 bases remained unmatched. CDR3 sequence: CASSIRTSGRAAGELFF. The CDR3 DNA reads as TGTGCCAGTAGTATCCGTACTAGCGGGAGGGCCGCCGGGGAGCTGTTTTTT.

V usage is TRBV11-2 and J usage is TRBJ2-5, with TRBD1 as a possible D gene (5 bases). Trimming pared 0 bases from V and 3 bases from J, leaving 11 bases between. CDR3 length: 15 residues. The germline CDR1 and CDR2 sequences are SGHAT and FQNNGV. The CDR3 nucleotides are TGTGCCAGCAGCTTAGACGGCAGGGTGGAAGAGACCCAGTACTTC. Translating it yields CASSLDGRVEETQYF.

This clonotype showed up just a few times. The chain employs TRBV11-2 and TRBJ2-2; D possibly corresponds to TRBD1 (6 bases). The CDR3 loop spans 15 amino acids. Trimming took off 4 bases at V and 0 bases at J, with 9 bases between the two ends. Germline assignment: CDR1 SGHAT and CDR2 FQNNGV. CDR3 in amino acids: CASSSGTPNTGELFF. CDR3 sequence (DNA): TGTGCCAGCAGCTCCGGGACACCGAACACCGGGGAGCTGTTTTTT.